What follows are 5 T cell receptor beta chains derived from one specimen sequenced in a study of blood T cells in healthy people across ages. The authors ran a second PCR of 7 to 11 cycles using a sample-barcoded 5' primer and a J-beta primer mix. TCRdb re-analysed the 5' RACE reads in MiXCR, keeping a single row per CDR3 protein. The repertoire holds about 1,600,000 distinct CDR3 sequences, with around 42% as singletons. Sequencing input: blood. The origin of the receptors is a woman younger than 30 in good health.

The CDR3 DNA follows: TGTGCCAGCCGCCGCGGGCTAGCGGGGACCACCGGGGAGCTGTTTTTT. Its protein product is CASRRGLAGTTGELFF. The chain has TRBV7-2 and TRBJ2-2; TRBD2 aligns across 9 bases. Germline CDR1 is SGHTA and CDR2 is FQGNSA. The CDR3 runs 16 residues. V lost 8 bases and J lost 4; bases outside the gene matches: 11.

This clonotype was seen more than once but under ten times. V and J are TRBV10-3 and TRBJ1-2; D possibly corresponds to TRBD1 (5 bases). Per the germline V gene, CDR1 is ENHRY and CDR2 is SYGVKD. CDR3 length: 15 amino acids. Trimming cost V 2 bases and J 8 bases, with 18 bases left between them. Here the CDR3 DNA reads TGTGCCATCAGTGAGGGCAGGGTCGAAAGTGGAGGCTACACCTTC. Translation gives CAISEGRVESGGYTF.

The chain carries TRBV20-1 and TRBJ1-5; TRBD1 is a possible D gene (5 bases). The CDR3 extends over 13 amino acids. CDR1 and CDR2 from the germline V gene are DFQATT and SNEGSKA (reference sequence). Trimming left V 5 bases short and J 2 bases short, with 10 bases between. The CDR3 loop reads CSAGRGGNQPQHF. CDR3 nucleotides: TGCAGTGCTGGTCGAGGGGGCAATCAGCCCCAGCATTTT.

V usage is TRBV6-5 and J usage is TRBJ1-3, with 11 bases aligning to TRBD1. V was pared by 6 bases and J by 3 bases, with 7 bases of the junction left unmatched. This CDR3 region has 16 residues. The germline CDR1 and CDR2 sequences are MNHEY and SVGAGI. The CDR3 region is CASRLGQGGFGNTIYF. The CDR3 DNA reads TGTGCCAGCAGACTGGGACAGGGGGGGTTTGGAAACACCATATATTTT.

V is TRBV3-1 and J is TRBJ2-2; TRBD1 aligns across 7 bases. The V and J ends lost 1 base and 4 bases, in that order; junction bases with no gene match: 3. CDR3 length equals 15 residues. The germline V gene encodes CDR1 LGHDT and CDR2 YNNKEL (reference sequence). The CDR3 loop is CASSQGQGATGELFF. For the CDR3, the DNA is TGTGCCAGCAGCCAAGGACAGGGAGCCACCGGGGAGCTGTTTTTT.